What follows is one TCR beta chain and its context. Its recognized antigen is unknown. No base-level quality is on record; no much larger clone is a single base apart. Healthy HIV-negative adults with no recently reported acute infections or vaccinations were included as donors. Every donor was a Caucasian adult living in Nashville, Tennessee, USA. CD8 memory samples combined magnetically selected CD45RO+ cells with CCR7-negative CD45RA+ effector memory (TemRA) cells. Blood was obtained by leukapheresis, after which PBMCs were separated by Ficoll-Histopaque density gradient centrifugation and cryopreserved in liquid nitrogen vapor phase. Analytical flow cytometry was used to check the purity and quantity of each magnetically sorted T cell population. From each sorted fraction, genomic DNA was isolated and quantified by UV absorbance on a Nanodrop 2000c. These data originate in a study of shared clonotypes between healthy human individuals (dated by TCRdb to the early 2020s). The study in broad terms: The cohort comprised a couple of women and a few men aged 18 to 49 years. Blood TCR repertoires of about five healthy adults were deeply sequenced to estimate repertoire size and the extent of clonotype sharing between individuals. For each donor, CD4 naive and CD4 memory were each given three plates, CD8 naive was given two plates, and CD8 memory was given one plate. To increase sequencing depth and limit assay-specific biases, TCR repertoire library preparation and sequencing were carried out by different laboratories using diverse techniques. Per donor, leukapheresis produced somewhere between about 0.85 and 9.5 billion PBMCs.

Using the deep immunoSEQ assay, multiplex PCR amplified TCR CDR3 regions from genomic DNA. For each cell subset, the extracted genomic DNA was distributed evenly across all wells of several immunoSEQ 96-well plates, and each plate served as one replicate. For sorted subsets, roughly 200 ng of genomic DNA, equivalent to around 29,000 T cell genomes, went into each replicate PCR. Purified libraries were quantified with a Qubit 3.0 fluorometer, sized on a Bioanalyzer 2100, and re-quantified with the KAPA Library Quantification kit. Every immunoSEQ 96-well plate was sequenced on a separate single-read 150-cycle Illumina NextSeq 550 flow cell. As for the authors' bioinformatics: Because only junctional sequences without quality scores were contained in the immunoSEQ output, filtering matching that applied to full-length reads could not be performed. To assign V/J genes and CDR3, sequences were annotated using PyIR, a Python wrapper for IgBLAST v1.9, with IMGT germline references. Any read was removed if the V/J assignment was weak (E-value above 1e-6), the CDR3 was missing, or the read contained stop codons, out-of-frame junctions, or ambiguous translated residues. V3J clonotypes were defined as sequences sharing the same inferred V gene, J gene, and CDR3 amino acid sequence. To compute the percentage overlap between repertoires, the number of shared unique clonotypes was divided by the size of the smaller repertoire. Three approaches were used to assess repertoire richness: RTK rarefaction, the Chao1 estimator, and Recon v2.1 estimates of unobserved clonotypes. Generation probabilities for all TCRbeta clonotypes obtained by the gDNA method from a few donors were computed using OLGA. TCRdb mirrors the immuneACCESS table, restricted to in-frame sequences. Some clones are absent from its copies; in checked studies, under half trace to an unresolved V gene, and the reason for the others is unknown. Clone size and the V and J calls come from that table; the DNA yielded D and trimming. This sample lists fewer than 150,000 clones; 55% to 80% were detected once. Jointly, the top ten make up about 22% of the sample.

Broad study findings and their caveats: Incomplete sequencing was indicated by rarefaction of sorted-subset datasets, despite the large sequencing depth. Sharing across a few donors was observed for about 5% of naive CD4, 3% to 3.5% of naive CD8, over 2% of memory CD4, and around 0.4% of memory CD8 clonotypes. Because the study included a small number of donors, the genetic and exposure-history diversity represented was limited. Estimated clonotype richness was generally larger for naive than for memory subsets. Only blood was sampled, and tissue TCR repertoires likely differ from those in blood. Pairwise subsampling led to the expectation that sequencing depth would affect the degree of clonotype sharing among donors. Compared with non-shared clonotypes, clonotypes shared by all four sorted-subset donors had higher generation probabilities.

Germline trimming: 0 bases from V, 7 bases from J; junction bases outside gene matches: 6. Taken from the germline V gene, the CDR1 and CDR2 loops are SGHRS and YFSETQ. The CDR3 has 14 amino acids, counting the end cysteine and phenylalanine. Just the 42-base CDR3 DNA is kept, in frame starting at base 1. The chain is assembled from TRBV5-1 and TRBJ2-7, with TRBD1 identical over 8 junction bases. Sequencing was done on a sample of memory CD8+ T cells sorted from blood. According to the study, the label for this sample's cell subset or site signals: CD45RO+ cells pooled with CCR7-negative TemRA cells. This TCR was sampled from a woman in her 30s in good health. The nucleotides read TGCGCCAGCAGCTTGGGGACAGGGAAGTCGGAGCAGTACTTC. This gives the protein CASSLGTGKSEQYF.